This T cell receptor beta chain comes out of a study of identical twins. TCRdb re-derived calls from the 5' RACE reads in MiXCR, one entry per CDR3 protein. The table shows around 690,000 distinct CDR3 sequences, with 21% occurring only once. Trimming cost V 11 bases and J 0 bases, with 11 bases left between them. The CDR3 sequence is 12 residues long. Per the germline V gene, CDR1 is MNHEY and CDR2 is SVGAGI. The same data also went into a second study, on T cells expressing NK-cell markers.

Sequencing was performed on PBMCs. The source of this sequence is a woman younger than 30 in good health. The chain recombines TRBV6-5 with TRBJ2-7; D may be TRBD2 (6 bases). The CDR3 bases are TGTGCCGCCGGGGGAACCTCCTACGAGCAGTACTTC. Its translation: CAAGGTSYEQYF.